The 2 T cell receptor beta chains below come from one sample, sequenced in a study of neoadjuvant anti-PD-1 for oral cavity cancer (dated by TCRdb to the early 2020s). The sample's time point label is to be understood as: after neoadjuvant nivolumab, at surgical resection. The library was built by means of the immunoSEQ multiplex PCR assay. The table comes from immuneACCESS by way of TCRdb, which keeps in-frame sequences with V and J called. Part of the clones is missing from these tables; in studies checked, under half for an unresolved V gene and the rest for unknown reasons. The sample records about 72,000 clones, 70% to 90% of which are singletons. The ten largest clones take up around 3.7% of the sample. The specimen was PBMCs, collected after nivolumab (anti-PD-1) treatment. All receptors come from a person aged 35-79 years with oral cavity squamous cell carcinoma.

The chain combines TRBV28 with TRBJ2-7; D possibly matches TRBD1 or TRBD2 (5 bases each). Germline V lookup: CDR1 MDHEN, CDR2 SYDVKM. This CDR3 is built from 14 residues. Trimming took 5 bases from V and 5 from J, leaving 16 bases between them. CDR3 amino acids: CASSRRQGANEQYF. Here the CDR3 DNA reads TGTGCCAGCAGTCGGCGGCAGGGAGCCAACGAGCAGTACTTC.

V is TRBV5-1 and J is TRBJ1-1; the D is unclear. Germline V lookup: CDR1 SGHRS, CDR2 YFSETQ. The CDR3 totals 13 residues. V gave up 2 bases and J gave up 4 bases, with 9 bases separating them. CDR3: CASSFQDGTEAFF. CDR3 DNA sequence: TGCGCCAGCAGCTTTCAGGACGGCACTGAAGCTTTCTTT.